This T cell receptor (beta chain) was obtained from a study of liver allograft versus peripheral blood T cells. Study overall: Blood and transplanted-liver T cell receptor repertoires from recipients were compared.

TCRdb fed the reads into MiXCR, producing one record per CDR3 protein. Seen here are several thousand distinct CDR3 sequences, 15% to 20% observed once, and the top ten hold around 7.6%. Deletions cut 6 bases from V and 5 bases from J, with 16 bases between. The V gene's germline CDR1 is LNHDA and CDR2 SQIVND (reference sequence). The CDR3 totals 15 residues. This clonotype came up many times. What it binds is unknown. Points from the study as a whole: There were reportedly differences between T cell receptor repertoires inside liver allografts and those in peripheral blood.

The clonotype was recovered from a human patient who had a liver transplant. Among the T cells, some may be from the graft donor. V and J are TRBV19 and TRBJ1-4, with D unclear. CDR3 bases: TGTGCCAGTAGCCCCAGAGGCGGACTGAATGAAAAACTGTTTTTT. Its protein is CASSPRGGLNEKLFF.